Below, 25 T cell receptor beta chains from the same sample are listed, as sequenced in a study of T cells in localized non-small cell lung cancer. Method: immunoSEQ multiplex PCR; TCRdb's copy keeps in-frame clones and lacks some. Of some 54,000 clones listed, 60% to 85% are singletons. The source was PBMCs, collected before any cancer treatment. The receptor source for this set is a woman aged 35-75 years with stage II lung adenocarcinoma.

This clone was detected only once. The chain has TRBV2 and TRBJ1-4; TRBD1 aligns across 7 bases. The CDR3 runs 13 residues. V shed 8 bases, J shed 7 bases, and the junction held 7 bases outside the gene matches. From germline, CDR1 is SNHLY and CDR2 FYNNEI. The CDR3 reads CASAQQGGEKLFF. CDR3 bases: TGTGCCAGCGCTCAGCAGGGGGGTGAAAAACTGTTTTTT.

This rearrangement joins TRBV2 to TRBJ1-2; D is possibly TRBD1 (5 bases). Germline-derived CDR1 and CDR2 are SNHLY and FYNNEI. The V and J ends lost 2 bases and 3 bases respectively, with 16 bases between them. The CDR3 extends over 16 amino acids. CDR3 nucleotides: TGTGCCAGCAGTGAACGGGGCAGCCAGACCCACTATGGCTACACCTTC. This gives the protein CASSERGSQTHYGYTF.

V usage is TRBV15 and J usage is TRBJ1-1; TRBD1 matches 7 bases. Germline lookup yields CDR1 LNHNV and CDR2 YYDKDF (reference sequence). The CDR3 contains 17 residues. Germline trimming cut 1 base from V and 3 bases from J; bases unmatched to any gene: 11. The CDR3: CATSRAGTARRDTEAFF. CDR3 sequence (DNA): TGTGCCACCAGCAGAGCCGGGACAGCGAGACGGGACACTGAAGCTTTCTTT.

The chain recombines TRBV28 with TRBJ2-1; 10 bases are a match to TRBD2. The CDR3 spans 17 residues. Germline CDR1 and CDR2: MDHEN and SYDVKM. Trimming removed 7 bases from V and 6 bases from J; junction bases left unmatched: 15. The DNA for the CDR3 is TGTGCCAGCACGTGGCAGGGGCAGCGGGGGGGCGGCAATGAGCAGTTCTTC. Its protein product is CASTWQGQRGGGNEQFF.

The V call is TRBV7-2, the J call TRBJ2-1; 12 nucleotides align to TRBD1. The CDR3 is 16 residues long. The germline V gene encodes CDR1 SGHTA and CDR2 FQGNSA. Trimming cost V 6 bases and J 4 bases; bases outside gene matches: 7. CDR3 nucleotides: TGTGCCAGCAGGGTTAGGGGACAGGGGGCGTACAATGAGCAGTTCTTC. As protein: CASRVRGQGAYNEQFF.

The chain recombines TRBV10-3 with TRBJ1-2, with D possibly being TRBD1 (5 bases). Germline loops: CDR1 ENHRY, CDR2 SYGVKD. The CDR3 is made up of 14 amino acids. Between the trimmed V and J ends, which lost 7 bases and 1 base, there was a span of 13 bases. CDR3 coding DNA: TGTGCCATCACCCCCGGGACTTATAACTATGGCTACACCTTC. Translating gives CAITPGTYNYGYTF.

The genes are TRBV7-8 and TRBJ1-1; no clear D gene. CDR1 is SGHVS and CDR2 is FQNEAQ in the germline V gene. The CDR3 contains 13 residues. V lost 3 bases and J 4 bases, leaving 9 bases between the germline ends. The CDR3 DNA is TGTGCCAGCAGCTTTTCGGGCTCCACTGAAGCTTTCTTT. Residues: CASSFSGSTEAFF.

V and J are TRBV6-4 and TRBJ1-2, with D tentatively TRBD1 (5 bases). Trimming stripped 3 bases from V and 6 bases from J, with 8 bases between. This CDR3 has 12 amino acids. Germline-derived CDR1 and CDR2 are MRHNA and SNTAGT. The CDR3 loop reads CASSEGGNGYTF. The CDR3 region has the DNA TGTGCCAGCAGTGAGGGGGGAAATGGCTACACCTTC.

The gene calls are TRBV11-3 and TRBJ1-1; 8 bases are shared with TRBD1. Germline V gives CDR1 SGHNT, CDR2 YENEEA. After removal of 8 bases from V and 5 bases from J, the junction contained 4 bases not matched to a gene. The CDR3 is made up of 12 amino acids. The CDR3 nucleotides read TGTGCCAGCGGTGACAGGGGAACTGAAGCTTTCTTT. It encodes CASGDRGTEAFF.

This chain uses TRBV5-1 with TRBJ2-3, with TRBD1 as a possible D gene (6 bases). The ends were cut back, 2 bases at V and 6 bases at J, with 16 bases in the middle. Germline V gene sequence: CDR1 SGHRS, CDR2 YFSETQ. The CDR3 runs to 15 residues. CDR3 sequence: CASSFFVGQRDTQYF. In DNA, the CDR3 is TGCGCCAGCAGCTTCTTTGTGGGACAACGGGATACGCAGTATTTT.

The V and J genes are TRBV5-1 and TRBJ1-1, with D hard to call. The CDR3 consists of 13 residues. The ends were cut back, 7 bases at V and 0 bases at J, with 10 bases in the middle. Looked up from germline, CDR1 is SGHRS and CDR2 is YFSETQ. DNA for the CDR3: TGCGCCAGCGGTGGATCCATGAACACTGAAGCTTTCTTT. Translation: CASGGSMNTEAFF. The full variable domain, with the rest looked up from reference TRBV5-1 and TRBJ1-1, is KAGVTQTPRYLIKTRGQQVTLSCSPISGHRSVSWYQQTPGQGLQFLFEYFSETQRNKGNFPGRFSGRQFSNSRSEMNVSTLELGDSALYLCASGGSMNTEAFFGQGTRLTVV.

The chain links TRBV11-2 to TRBJ1-6, with no clear D. This CDR3 contains 15 residues. Germline CDR1 is SGHAT and CDR2 is FQNNGV. Trimming removed 1 base from V and 5 bases from J, with 9 bases in between. The CDR3 protein is CASSLGGQNNSPLHF. CDR3 nucleotide sequence: TGTGCCAGCAGCTTAGGAGGGCAAAATAATTCACCCCTCCACTTT.

There are a few counts of this clone. The J gene is TRBJ1-4, the V gene TRBV28, with D possibly matching TRBD1 (5 bases). Trimming took 6 bases from V and 8 from J, leaving 13 bases between them. Germline assignment: CDR1 MDHEN and CDR2 SYDVKM. The CDR3 sequence is 13 residues long. The CDR3 sequence: CASRGTIVEKLFF. In DNA form, the CDR3 reads TGTGCCAGCAGGGGGACGATCGTAGAAAAACTGTTTTTT.

The rearrangement uses TRBV5-8 and TRBJ1-1; D gene uncertain. The CDR3 extends over 14 amino acids. The V end lost 2 bases, the J end lost 1 base, and 9 bases lay between the germline ends. The V gene's germline CDR1 is SGHTS and CDR2 YDEGEE. CDR3 loop: CASSFGTRNTEAFF. The CDR3 nucleotides are TGTGCCAGCAGCTTCGGTACCAGGAACACTGAAGCTTTCTTT.

This chain uses TRBV10-3 with TRBJ1-1; D is uncertain. CDR1 ENHRY and CDR2 SYGVKD come from the germline V gene. The CDR3 runs to 16 residues. The ends were cut back, 0 bases at V and 0 bases at J, with 11 bases in the middle. The CDR3 is CAISESQSRMNTEAFF. The CDR3 nucleotides read TGTGCCATCAGTGAGTCACAGTCGCGCATGAACACTGAAGCTTTCTTT.

The chain employs TRBV10-1 and TRBJ2-7; no firm D call. Germline loops: CDR1 WNHNN, CDR2 SYGVQD (reference sequence). CDR3 length: 9 residues. V was pared by 7 bases and J by 6 bases, with 4 bases between. CDR3 DNA sequence: TGCGCCAGCATTAGCGAGCAGTACTTC. Translation gives CASISEQYF.

The chain is built from TRBV19 and TRBJ2-1; 8 bases are shared with TRBD2. J gave up 3 bases and V 5 bases, and 6 bases lay outside the gene matches. This CDR3 is 15 amino acids long. CDR1 LNHDA and CDR2 SQIVND come from the germline V gene (reference sequence). The CDR3 spells CASSLGLGLYNEQFF. For the CDR3, the DNA is TGTGCCAGTAGTCTGGGACTAGGGCTCTACAATGAGCAGTTCTTC.

The CDR3 region is CASSSLVGGSGNTIYF. CDR3 bases: TGTGCCAGCAGCTCCTTAGTAGGGGGCTCTGGAAACACCATATATTTT. The chain employs TRBV7-8 and TRBJ1-3, with a weak D call TRBD1 (6 bases). Trimming took 4 bases from V and 0 from J, leaving 13 bases between them. This CDR3 is 16 amino acids long. Germline lookup yields CDR1 SGHVS and CDR2 FQNEAQ.

A few counts support this clone. V usage is TRBV28 and J usage is TRBJ1-5; D is uncertain. V lost 6 bases and J 7 bases, leaving 19 bases between the germline ends. The germline CDR1 and CDR2 sequences are MDHEN and SYDVKM. This CDR3 comprises 15 residues. The CDR3 nucleotides read TGTGCCAGCAGCCCCCTTGCAGGCGGAGGGCAGCCCCAGCATTTT. Its translation: CASSPLAGGGQPQHF.

The chain links TRBV2 to TRBJ1-5, with D unclear. This CDR3 contains 15 residues. With 5 bases removed from V and 0 bases from J, the gap between germline ends came to 11 bases. Germline V gene data show CDR1 as SNHLY and CDR2 as FYNNEI. CDR3 in DNA: TGTGCCAGCAGTCGACTGACCAATAGCAATCAGCCCCAGCATTTT. This gives the protein CASSRLTNSNQPQHF.

This chain links TRBV5-1 with TRBJ2-6; D not resolved. CDR3 length: 15 amino acids. The V and J ends lost 0 bases and 2 bases respectively, with 6 bases between them. CDR1 SGHRS and CDR2 YFSETQ come from the germline V gene. The CDR3 DNA reads as TGCGCCAGCAGCTTGGTAGTTACTGGGGCCAACGTCCTGACTTTC. Protein product: CASSLVVTGANVLTF.

The chain couples TRBV10-3 to TRBJ2-1; maybe TRBD1 (6 bases). The CDR3 covers 15 residues. CDR1 and CDR2 (germline): ENHRY, SYGVKD. V was shortened by 6 bases and J by 1 base, with 13 bases between the two germline ends. In DNA, the CDR3 is TGTGCCATCAGATCATCCGACAGGTCCTACAATGAGCAGTTCTTC. It specifies CAIRSSDRSYNEQFF.

The rearrangement links TRBV19 to TRBJ2-7; no firm D call. Looked up from germline, CDR1 is LNHDA and CDR2 is SQIVND (reference sequence). Between the trimmed V and J ends, which lost 7 bases and 6 bases, there was a span of 16 bases. The CDR3 spans 13 residues. The DNA for the CDR3 is TGTGCCAGTACAGGTCCAGAGTCCATCGAGCAGTACTTC. Encoded protein: CASTGPESIEQYF. The whole variable domain, filled in from reference TRBV19 and TRBJ2-7, reads DGGITQSPKYLFRKEGQNVTLSCEQNLNHDAMYWYRQDPGQGLRLIYYSQIVNDFQKGDIAEGYSVSREKKESFPLTVTSAQKNPTAFYLCASTGPESIEQYFGPGTRLTVT.

The J gene is TRBJ2-7, the V gene TRBV19, with D tentatively TRBD1 (5 bases). Deletions cut 3 bases from V and 2 bases from J, with 14 bases between. The CDR3 is 15 residues long. Germline V gene lookup returns CDR1 LNHDA and CDR2 SQIVND (reference sequence). CDR3 nucleotide sequence: TGTGCCAGTAGTATGAGAGGAGACAGCGCCTACGAGCAGTACTTC. Translating it yields CASSMRGDSAYEQYF. The variable domain in full, with the rest retrieved from reference TRBV19 and TRBJ2-7, is DGGITQSPKYLFRKEGQNVTLSCEQNLNHDAMYWYRQDPGQGLRLIYYSQIVNDFQKGDIAEGYSVSREKKESFPLTVTSAQKNPTAFYLCASSMRGDSAYEQYFGPGTRLTVT.

The J gene is TRBJ2-2, the V gene TRBV7-2; D may be TRBD1 (6 bases). Trimming removed 5 bases from V and 2 bases from J, with 18 bases in between. The CDR3 length is 17 residues. Germline CDR1 reads SGHTA; CDR2 reads FQGNSA. CDR3 protein: CASSRRGQTPNTGELFF. CDR3 DNA: TGTGCCAGCAGCAGACGAGGACAGACCCCTAACACCGGGGAGCTGTTTTTT.